This passage covers 9 T cell receptor beta chains from one sample sequenced in a study of CD8 T cells in ankylosing spondylitis. TCRdb itself ran the 5' RACE reads through MiXCR, one entry per CDR3 protein. The sample includes around 280,000 distinct CDR3 sequences, roughly 20% of them seen just once. Input material: blood, either unsorted or a sorted T cell fraction (not recorded which). The receptors here all came from a male donor with ankylosing spondylitis or in good health (not recorded which).

This clonotype has only a few counts. V gene TRBV15 combines with J gene TRBJ2-2; possibly TRBD2 for D (6 bases). From germline, CDR1 is LNHNV and CDR2 YYDKDF (reference sequence). The CDR3 sequence is 13 residues long. V shed 1 base and J shed 11 bases, with 11 bases lying between them. CDR3 nucleotides: TGTGCCACCAGCAGAGGCGGGACGGGAGAGCTGTTTTTT. Its protein is CATSRGGTGELFF.

The V call is TRBV5-1, the J call TRBJ2-3; 10 bases match TRBD2. The J segment lost 4 bases and the V segment lost 1 base, leaving 12 bases of the junction unmatched. CDR1 SGHRS and CDR2 YFSETQ come from the germline V gene. The length of the CDR3 is 18 residues. The CDR3 DNA reads as TGCGCCAGCAGCTTGTCCCTACTAGCGGGAAGGGGTTCAGATACGCAGTATTTT. Its translation: CASSLSLLAGRGSDTQYF.

The V call is TRBV12-3 or TRBV12-4, the J call TRBJ2-6; 7 bases align to TRBD1. V dropped 3 bases and J dropped 4; count of bases not matched to a gene: 9. The CDR3 is 17 residues long. CDR3 sequence: CASSFMGQRMGANVLTF. For the CDR3, the DNA is TGTGCCAGCAGTTTTATGGGACAGAGGATGGGGGCCAACGTCCTGACTTTC.

This clonotype was found a few times. The chain combines TRBV27 with TRBJ2-1; 7 bases are shared with TRBD2. V lost 5 bases and J lost 0; bases outside the gene matches: 7. Germline V gene data show CDR1 as MNHEY and CDR2 as SMNVEV (reference sequence). CDR3 length equals 16 residues. The CDR3 is CASSPAGSRSYNEQFF. CDR3 in DNA: TGTGCCAGCAGTCCAGCGGGATCCCGCTCCTACAATGAGCAGTTCTTC.

There are a few counts of this clonotype. The chain has TRBV20-1 and TRBJ2-1; D is possibly TRBD1 (6 bases). Germline lookup yields CDR1 DFQATT and CDR2 SNEGSKA (reference sequence). The V gene lost 0 bases and the J gene lost 8 bases, with 17 bases spanning the gap. CDR3 size: 15 residues. The CDR3 region has the DNA TGCAGTGCTAGAGAGGTCGTCCGAGGGGGATATGAGCAGTTCTTC. Translating it yields CSAREVVRGGYEQFF.

The chain uses TRBV28 and TRBJ1-5; the D gene is possibly TRBD1 (5 bases). The CDR3 is 17 residues long. Trimming cost V 5 bases and J 0 bases, with 17 bases left between them. Germline values: CDR1 MDHEN, CDR2 SYDVKM. The CDR3 DNA sequence: TGTGCCAGCAGTCCGGGACGGTTAGGTTATAGCAATCAGCCCCAGCATTTT. Its translation: CASSPGRLGYSNQPQHF.

There are many counts of this clonotype. The chain employs TRBV6-5 and TRBJ2-1, with D uncertain. Trimming removed 0 bases at V and 0 bases at J, with 9 bases between. CDR1 MNHEY and CDR2 SVGAGI come from the germline V gene. This CDR3 is built from 16 residues. CDR3 loop: CASSYSTRSSYNEQFF. Written as DNA, the CDR3 is TGTGCCAGCAGTTACTCGACCAGAAGCTCCTACAATGAGCAGTTCTTC.

This clonotype has ten or more counts. The chain carries TRBV6-6 and TRBJ2-1, with D perhaps matching TRBD2 (5 bases). Germline V gives CDR1 MNHNY, CDR2 SVGAGI (reference sequence). V shed 3 bases and J shed 15 bases, with 18 bases lying between them. This CDR3 comprises 13 residues. For the CDR3, the DNA is TGTGCCAGCAGTTATTTGAGCGGTGTTAGTCGGTTCTTC. Its protein product is CASSYLSGVSRFF.

This clonotype was picked up a small number of times. V usage is TRBV11-2 and J usage is TRBJ2-1, with 7 bases matching TRBD2. This CDR3 is 16 amino acids long. Germline CDR1 SGHAT, CDR2 FQNNGV. After removal of 6 bases from V and 5 bases from J, the junction contained 13 bases not matched to a gene. CDR3 sequence: CASRDPWLAANNEQFF. CDR3 in DNA: TGTGCCAGCAGGGACCCTTGGCTAGCGGCCAACAATGAGCAGTTCTTC.